This T cell receptor beta chain is from a study of beta chain features in type 1 diabetes. Study-level results: Moderate but significant shortening of TCRB CDR3s was recorded in all four CD4+ subsets from Type 1 diabetes patients.

CDR3 length: 14 amino acids. V shed 5 bases, J shed 9 bases, and the junction held 7 bases outside the gene matches. CDR1 MNHEY and CDR2 SVGAGI come from the germline V gene. The sequenced template was cDNA made from the entire isolated RNA. Method: immunoSEQ multiplex PCR; TCRdb's copy keeps in-frame clones and lacks some. This sample has approximately 70,000 clones; about 50% occur once, and the top ten carry 0.7%. Concerning this clone: Its antigen is undetermined.

The chain carries TRBV6-5 and TRBJ1-6; 7 bases fit TRBD1. Sequenced material: central memory CD4+ T cells from blood. This TCR came from a man aged 25 to 45 with type 1 diabetes. The CDR3 loop is CASSTLTGPSPLHF. The CDR3 DNA reads TGTGCCAGCAGTACACTGACAGGGCCTTCACCCCTCCACTTT.